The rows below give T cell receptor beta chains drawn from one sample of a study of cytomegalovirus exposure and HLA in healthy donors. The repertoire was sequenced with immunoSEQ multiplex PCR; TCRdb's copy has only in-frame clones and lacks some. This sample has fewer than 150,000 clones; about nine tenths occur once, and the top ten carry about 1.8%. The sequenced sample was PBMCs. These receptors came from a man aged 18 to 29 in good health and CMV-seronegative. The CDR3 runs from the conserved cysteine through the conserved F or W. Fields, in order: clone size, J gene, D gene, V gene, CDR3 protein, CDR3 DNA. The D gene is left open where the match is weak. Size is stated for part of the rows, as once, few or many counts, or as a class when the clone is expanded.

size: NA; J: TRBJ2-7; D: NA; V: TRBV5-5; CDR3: CASSFGEVYEQYF; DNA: TGTGCCAGCAGCTTTGGGGAGGTCTACGAGCAGTACTTC
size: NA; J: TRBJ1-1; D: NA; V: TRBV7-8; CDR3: CASRNRDVGTEAFF; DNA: TGTGCCAGCCGTAACAGGGACGTGGGCACTGAAGCTTTCTTT
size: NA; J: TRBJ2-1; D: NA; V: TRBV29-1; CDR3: CSAAAGPGYNEQFF; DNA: TGCAGCGCGGCTGCGGGCCCCGGCTACAATGAGCAGTTCTTC
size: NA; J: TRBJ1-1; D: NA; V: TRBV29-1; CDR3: CSVAGSREAFF; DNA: TGCAGCGTTGCAGGTTCTCGAGAAGCTTTCTTT
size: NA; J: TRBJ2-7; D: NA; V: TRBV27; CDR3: CASSLLPGYEQYF; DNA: TGTGCCAGCAGTTTACTCCCAGGCTACGAGCAGTACTTC
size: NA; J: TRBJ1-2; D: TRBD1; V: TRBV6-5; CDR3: CASSYSWTGGGYTF; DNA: TGTGCCAGCAGTTACTCGTGGACAGGGGGAGGCTACACCTTC
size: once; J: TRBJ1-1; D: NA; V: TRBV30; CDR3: CAWSSDSPSSFF; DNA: TGTGCCTGGAGTTCGGACAGTCCATCTTCTTTCTTT
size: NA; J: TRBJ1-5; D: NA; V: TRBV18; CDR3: CASSPVGVQPQHF; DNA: TGTGCCAGCTCACCAGTCGGGGTTCAGCCCCAGCATTTT
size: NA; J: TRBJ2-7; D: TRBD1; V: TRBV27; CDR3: CASSPGTGGYYEQYF; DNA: TGTGCCAGCAGTCCCGGGACAGGGGGCTACTACGAGCAGTACTTC
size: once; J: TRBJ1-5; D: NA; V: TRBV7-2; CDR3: CASSREVGRANSNQPQHF; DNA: TGTGCCAGCAGCCGCGAGGTGGGCAGGGCCAATAGCAATCAGCCCCAGCATTTT
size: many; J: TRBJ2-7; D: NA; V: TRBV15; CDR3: CATSRGRSGEQYF; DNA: TGTGCCACCAGCAGAGGACGGAGTGGCGAGCAGTACTTC
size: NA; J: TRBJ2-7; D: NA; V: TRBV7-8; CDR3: CASRLSGGGLVDEQYF; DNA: TGTGCCAGCAGGCTCAGTGGCGGGGGCCTAGTCGACGAGCAGTACTTC
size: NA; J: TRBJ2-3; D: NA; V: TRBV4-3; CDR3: CASSQERGDTQYF; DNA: TGCGCCAGCAGCCAAGAAAGGGGAGATACGCAGTATTTT
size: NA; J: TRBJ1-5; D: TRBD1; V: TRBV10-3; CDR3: CAISTDRASNQPQHF; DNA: TGTGCCATCAGTACGGACAGGGCTAGCAATCAGCCCCAGCATTTT
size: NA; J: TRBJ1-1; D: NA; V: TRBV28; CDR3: CASRESDTEAFF; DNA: TGTGCCAGCAGAGAGTCGGACACTGAAGCTTTCTTT
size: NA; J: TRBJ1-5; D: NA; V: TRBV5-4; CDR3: CASSEGGIHSNQPQHF; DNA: TGTGCCAGCAGCGAGGGAGGGATTCATAGCAATCAGCCCCAGCATTTT
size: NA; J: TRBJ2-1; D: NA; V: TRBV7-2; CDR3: CASSLRREQFF; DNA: TGTGCCAGCAGCTTACGGAGGGAGCAGTTCTTC
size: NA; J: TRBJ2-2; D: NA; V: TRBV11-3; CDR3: CASSSSTGELFF; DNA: TGTGCCAGCAGCTCTTCCACCGGGGAGCTGTTTTTT
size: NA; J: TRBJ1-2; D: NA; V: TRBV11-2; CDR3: CASSPPGHYPGYTF; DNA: TGTGCCAGCAGCCCTCCGGGACATTACCCAGGCTACACCTTC
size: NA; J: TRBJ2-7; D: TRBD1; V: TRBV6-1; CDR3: CASRLAGTGRNEQYF; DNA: TGTGCCAGCAGGCTGGCGGGGACAGGGAGGAACGAGCAGTACTTC
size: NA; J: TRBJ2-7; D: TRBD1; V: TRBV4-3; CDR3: CASRPSTGEVHEQYF; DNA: TGCGCCAGCAGACCTTCGACAGGGGAGGTCCACGAGCAGTACTTC
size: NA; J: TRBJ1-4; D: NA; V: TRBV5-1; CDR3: CASSLQGSGSEKLFF; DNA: TGCGCCAGCAGCCTGCAGGGGTCGGGAAGCGAAAAACTGTTTTTT